This TCR beta chain was found in a study of CD8+ T cells in alopecia areata (dated by TCRdb to the late 2010s). For context, the study as a whole: Treated patients were enrolled in an open-label pilot trial of oral tofacitinib at 5 to 10 mg twice daily for moderate-to-severe alopecia areata. Clonality in the scalp was compared among normal scalp (n=4), patchy alopecia areata scalp (n=8), and alopecia totalis/universalis scalp (n=8). RNA was obtained with the PAXgene miRNA kit for fixed scalp, the miRNeasy kit for PBMCs, and the RNeasy kit for mouse skin. Tofacitinib-treated patients had biopsies at baseline and at 4 and 24 weeks of treatment, with a later scalp biopsy in several patients. TCRbeta CDR3 regions were amplified by immunoSEQ multiplex PCR with 35 Vbeta forward and 13 Jbeta reverse primers. Scalp tissue and sorted CD4+ and CD8+ peripheral blood T cells from patchy and totalis/universalis alopecia areata patients and from healthy controls were covered by human TCRbeta sequencing. High-throughput TCRbeta sequencing was used to examine T cell clonal expansion in alopecia areata in both the C3H/HeJ mouse model and human patients. Tofacitinib was administered for 6 to 18 months, and 6 months of follow-up off drug were then conducted to assess delayed response and recurrence.

Receptor amplification or capture employed the immunoSEQ multiplex PCR assay. For TCR sequencing, RNA was extracted from every sample and reverse transcribed into cDNA to serve as template. SuperScript III was used for first-strand cDNA synthesis, primed with a 2:1 mix of oligo-dT and random hexamers. A synthetic immune receptor repertoire was used to measure amplification bias, and any remaining bias was corrected computationally. In the paper's pipeline: After raw reads were preprocessed to remove errors, the CDR3 was defined following IMGT conventions as running from the conserved cysteine to phenylalanine. To get clonality, Shannon entropy was normalized by log2 of the number of productive unique TCRs and the result was subtracted from 1. Scalp TCRbeta sequences were cross-referenced with sorted blood CD4 and CD8 repertoires so that the CD4 or CD8 identity of scalp clones could be inferred. The source is immuneACCESS, and TCRdb retained only in-frame sequences with V and J called. Part of the clones is not carried over; for the studies checked, unresolved V genes explain less than half of this, and the remainder is unexplained. V and J calls and clone size are copied from that table; D and trimming were computed from the DNA. This sample is represented by 150,000 to 200,000 clones; 59% of them were singletons. The ten largest clones represent about 14% of the sample.

Explained via the paper, the time point label denotes: baseline before oral tofacitinib. Lesional scalp punch biopsies and peripheral blood were obtained from alopecia areata patients. After PBMCs were isolated by density centrifugation and stained for CD3, CD4 and CD8, a FACSAria was used to sort CD4+ and CD8+ T cells. Of note for this clone: Its antigen specificity is not known. Base qualities are not at hand, and no much larger clone is one base apart.

The paper's findings and limits, for the study overall: Compared with normal scalp, lesional scalp had higher clonality and more expanded CD8+ clones, particularly in alopecia totalis/universalis, a pattern that suggests antigenic drive. Shared TCR sequences between patients were less evident than in mice, which may be partly attributable to HLA diversity in the patient population. Scalp TCR repertoire analysis is complicated because resident alphabeta T cells in normal human skin are also sequenced, whereas mouse skin is dominated by gammadelta T cells.

This TCR was sampled from a human donor with alopecia areata. This specimen was CD4+ T cells sorted from blood, taken at week 0.

The nucleotides read TGTGCCAGCAGTAAACAGGGTTTGGAGACCCAGTACTTC. This encodes CASSKQGLETQYF. The sequence links TRBV11-3 to TRBJ2-5; the D gene is perhaps TRBD1, from 6 matching bases. CDR1 SGHNT and CDR2 YENEEA were looked up in the germline V gene. A distance of 13 bases separates the germline ends of V and J, which lose 6 bases and 5 bases respectively. The CDR3, cysteine through phenylalanine, is 13 amino acids long. CDR3 DNA is the only sequence kept; it has 39 bases, read in frame from the first base.